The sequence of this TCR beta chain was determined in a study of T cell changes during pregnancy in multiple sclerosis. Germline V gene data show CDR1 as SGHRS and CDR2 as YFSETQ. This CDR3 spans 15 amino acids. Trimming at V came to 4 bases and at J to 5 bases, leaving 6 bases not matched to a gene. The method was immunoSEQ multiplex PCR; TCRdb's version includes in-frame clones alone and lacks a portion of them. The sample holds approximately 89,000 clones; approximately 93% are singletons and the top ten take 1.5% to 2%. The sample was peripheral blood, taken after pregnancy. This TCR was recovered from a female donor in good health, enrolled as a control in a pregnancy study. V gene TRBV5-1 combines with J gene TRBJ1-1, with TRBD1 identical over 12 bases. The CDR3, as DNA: TGCGCCAGCAGCCCCGGGACAGGGGGCTGGACTGAAGCTTTCTTT. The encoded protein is CASSPGTGGWTEAFF.